This TCR beta chain was captured in a study of T cell changes during pregnancy in multiple sclerosis. This clone came up a few times. The trim removed 3 bases at V and 4 bases at J, leaving 3 bases unmatched. The germline CDR1 and CDR2 sequences are SGDLS and YYNGEE. CDR3 length: 14 residues. Clones were sequenced by immunoSEQ multiplex PCR, and TCRdb holds only the in-frame ones, with some missing. The sample records about 50,000 clones, around 87% being singletons. The origin of this receptor is a female donor in good health, enrolled as a control in a pregnancy study. The sample here was peripheral blood, taken after pregnancy. V and J are TRBV9 and TRBJ2-2, with 7 bases identical to TRBD1. CDR3 protein: CASSGTGITGELFF. The CDR3 DNA is TGTGCCAGCAGCGGGACAGGAATCACCGGGGAGCTGTTTTTT.